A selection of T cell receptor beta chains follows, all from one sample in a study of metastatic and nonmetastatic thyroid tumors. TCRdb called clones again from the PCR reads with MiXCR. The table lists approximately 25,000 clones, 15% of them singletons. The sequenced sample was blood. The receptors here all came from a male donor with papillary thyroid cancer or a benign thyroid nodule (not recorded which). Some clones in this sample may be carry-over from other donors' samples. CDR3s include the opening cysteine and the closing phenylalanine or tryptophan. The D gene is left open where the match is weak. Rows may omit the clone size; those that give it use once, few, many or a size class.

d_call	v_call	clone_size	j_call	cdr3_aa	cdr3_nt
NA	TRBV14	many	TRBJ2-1	CASSQDIPGYRRNEQFF	TGTGCCAGCAGCCAAGATATTCCGGGGTATAGAAGGAATGAGCAGTTCTTC
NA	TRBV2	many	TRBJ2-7	CASSELYEQYF	TGTGCCAGCAGTGAACTGTACGAGCAGTACTTC
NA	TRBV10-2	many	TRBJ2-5	CASSPQETQYF	TGCGCCAGCAGCCCCCAAGAGACCCAGTACTTC
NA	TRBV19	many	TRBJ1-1	CASSYTVNTEAFF	TGTGCCAGTAGTTATACGGTTAACACTGAAGCTTTCTTT
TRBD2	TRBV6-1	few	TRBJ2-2	CASGLAGYTWELFF	TGTGCCAGTGGACTAGCGGGATACACCTGGGAGCTGTTTTTT
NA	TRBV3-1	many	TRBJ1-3	CASSGLGGRDTIYF	TGTGCCAGCAGCGGCCTTGGGGGGCGCGACACCATATATTTT
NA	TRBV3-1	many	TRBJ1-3	CASSQGWGSGNTIYF	TGTGCCAGCAGCCAAGGATGGGGATCTGGAAACACCATATATTTT
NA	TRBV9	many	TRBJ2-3	CASSVAKGGTDTQYF	TGTGCCAGCAGCGTAGCTAAGGGTGGCACAGATACGCAGTATTTT
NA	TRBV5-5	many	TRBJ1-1	CASSLGGANTEAFF	TGTGCCAGCAGCTTGGGGGGGGCGAACACTGAAGCTTTCTTT
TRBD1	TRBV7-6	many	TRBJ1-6	CASSLGDRGSPLHF	TGTGCCAGCAGCTTAGGGGACAGGGGATCACCCCTCCACTTT
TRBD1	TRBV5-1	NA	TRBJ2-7	CASSRNVVSNGQGILYEQYF	TGCGCCAGTTCCCGGAACGTAGTTTCGAACGGACAGGGAATTCTCTACGAGCAGTACTTC
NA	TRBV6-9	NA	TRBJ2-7	CASSLVPQGEQYF	TGCGCCAGCAGCCTCGTGCCCCAGGGCGAGCAGTACTTC
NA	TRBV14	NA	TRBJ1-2	CASSQGHLRDPPTNGYTF	TGTGCCAGCAGCCAAGGTCACCTCCGGGACCCCCCCACGAATGGCTACACCTTC
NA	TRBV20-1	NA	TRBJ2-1	CSARGGGGRHNEQFF	TGCAGTGCTAGGGGTGGTGGGGGTCGGCACAATGAGCAGTTCTTC
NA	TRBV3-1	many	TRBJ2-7	CASRDGPYEQYF	TGTGCCAGCAGGGACGGGCCCTACGAGCAGTACTTC
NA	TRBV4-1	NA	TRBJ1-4	CASSQVGAREKLFF	TGCGCCAGCAGCCAAGTGGGGGCGCGCGAAAAACTGTTTTTT
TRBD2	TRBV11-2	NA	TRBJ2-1	CASGPQRAGGPEQFF	TGTGCCAGCGGCCCCCAGAGAGCGGGAGGGCCAGAGCAGTTCTTC
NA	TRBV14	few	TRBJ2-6	CASSRRGANVLTF	TGTGCCAGCAGCCGGAGGGGGGCCAACGTCCTGACTTTC
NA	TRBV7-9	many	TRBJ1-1	CASSLVTENTEAFF	TGTGCCAGCAGCTTAGTGACAGAAAACACTGAAGCTTTCTTT
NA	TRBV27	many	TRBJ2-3	CASSLGGDTQYF	TGTGCCAGCAGTTTAGGTGGAGATACGCAGTATTTT
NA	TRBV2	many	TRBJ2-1	CASCGNRYNEQFF	TGTGCCAGCTGCGGGAATAGATACAATGAGCAGTTCTTC
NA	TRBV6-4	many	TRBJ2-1	CASSDGGTSSYNEQFF	TGTGCCAGCAGTGATGGCGGCACTAGCTCCTACAATGAGCAGTTCTTC
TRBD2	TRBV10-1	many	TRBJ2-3	CASSHLAGGEDTQYF	TGCGCCAGCAGTCATCTAGCGGGGGGCGAAGATACGCAGTATTTT
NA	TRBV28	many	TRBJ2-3	CASRPRLGADTQYF	TGTGCCAGCAGGCCTAGACTAGGAGCAGATACGCAGTATTTT
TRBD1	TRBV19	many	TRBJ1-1	CASKSQGGLARTEAFF	TGTGCCAGTAAGTCTCAGGGGGGTTTGGCGAGGACTGAAGCTTTCTTT
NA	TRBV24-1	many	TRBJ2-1	CATSDGLWEQFF	TGTGCCACCAGTGATGGCCTCTGGGAGCAGTTCTTC
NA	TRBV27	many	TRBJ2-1	CASSLSIGTSYNEQFF	TGTGCCAGCAGTTTATCTATCGGGACCTCCTACAATGAGCAGTTCTTC
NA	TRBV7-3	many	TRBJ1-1	CASSLGRNTEAFF	TGTGCCAGCAGTTTAGGACGTAACACTGAAGCTTTCTTT
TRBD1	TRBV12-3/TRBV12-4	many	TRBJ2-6	CAGRQGSGANVLTF	TGTGCCGGGAGACAGGGATCTGGGGCCAACGTCCTGACTTTC
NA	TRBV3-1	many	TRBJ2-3	CASSAAEGGPQYF	TGTGCCAGCAGCGCCGCCGAGGGGGGCCCGCAGTATTTT
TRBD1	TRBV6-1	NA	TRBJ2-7	CASTESGQALWEQYF	TGTGCCAGCACCGAATCTGGACAGGCTTTGTGGGAGCAGTACTTC
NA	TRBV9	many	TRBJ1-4	CASSLNSGANEKLFF	TGTGCCAGCAGCCTCAATTCCGGGGCTAATGAAAAACTGTTTTTT
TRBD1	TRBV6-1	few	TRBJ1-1	CASSEPGQGVTESFF	TGTGCCAGCAGTGAACCGGGACAGGGCGTCACTGAATCTTTCTTT
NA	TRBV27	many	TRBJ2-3	CASRRTGTDTQYF	TGTGCCAGCAGGAGGACAGGCACAGATACGCAGTATTTT
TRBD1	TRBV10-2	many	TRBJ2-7	CAGSSGTGGNEQYF	TGCGCCGGCTCGTCCGGGACAGGGGGAAACGAGCAGTACTTC
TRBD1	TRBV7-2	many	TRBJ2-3	CASSSRGTGKWGTQYF	TGTGCCAGCAGCTCACGTGGGACAGGGAAATGGGGTACGCAGTATTTT
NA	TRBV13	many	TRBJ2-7	CASNFHGGGALSYEQYF	TGTGCCAGCAACTTCCATGGTGGGGGGGCTCTGAGCTACGAGCAGTACTTC
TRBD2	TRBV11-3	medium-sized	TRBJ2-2	CASGGELAGTGELFF	TGTGCCAGCGGGGGGGAACTAGCGGGAACCGGGGAGCTGTTTTTT
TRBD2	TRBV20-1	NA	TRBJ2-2	CSVSGSGDDTGELFF	TGCAGTGTCTCGGGTAGCGGGGATGACACCGGGGAGCTGTTTTTT
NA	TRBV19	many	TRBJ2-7	CASSIDADSRAGEQYF	TGTGCCAGTAGTATAGATGCGGACAGCCGGGCCGGGGAGCAGTACTTC
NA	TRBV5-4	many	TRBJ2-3	CASSPPAHTDTQYF	TGTGCCAGCAGTCCCCCGGCCCACACAGATACGCAGTATTTT
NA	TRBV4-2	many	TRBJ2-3	CASSQSAGVSTDTQYF	TGTGCCAGCAGCCAAAGCGCTGGGGTTAGCACAGATACGCAGTATTTT
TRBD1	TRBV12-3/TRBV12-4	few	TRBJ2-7	CASSLGQGAREQYF	TGTGCCAGCAGTTTAGGACAGGGGGCTCGCGAGCAGTACTTC
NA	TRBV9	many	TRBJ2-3	CASSVSSSTDTQYF	TGTGCCAGCAGCGTCTCGTCTAGCACAGATACGCAGTATTTT
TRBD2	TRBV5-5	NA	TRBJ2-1	CASSYGTSLTNEQFF	TGTGCCAGCAGCTACGGGACTAGCTTGACTAATGAGCAGTTCTTC
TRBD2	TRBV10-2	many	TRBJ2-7	CASTRGLASAEQYF	TGCGCCAGCACCCGAGGACTAGCGTCCGCCGAGCAGTACTTC
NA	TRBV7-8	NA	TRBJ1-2	CASSLEVGWEAANYGYTF	TGTGCCAGCAGCTTAGAAGTAGGTTGGGAGGCAGCTAACTATGGCTACACCTTC
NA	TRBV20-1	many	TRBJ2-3	CSASVSEAADTQYF	TGCAGTGCTAGTGTCAGCGAAGCAGCAGATACGCAGTATTTT
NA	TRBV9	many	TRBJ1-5	CASSVDGQNQPQHF	TGTGCCAGCAGCGTGGATGGACAAAATCAGCCCCAGCATTTT
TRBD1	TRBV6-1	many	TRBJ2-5	CASRGQLQETQYF	TGTGCCAGCAGGGGACAGCTTCAAGAGACCCAGTACTTC
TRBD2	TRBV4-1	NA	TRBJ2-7	CASSLAGGYEQYF	TGCGCCAGCAGCCTAGCGGGGGGCTACGAGCAGTACTTC
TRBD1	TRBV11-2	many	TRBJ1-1	CASSSGQTYMNTEAFF	TGTGCCAGCAGCTCGGGACAGACCTACATGAACACTGAAGCTTTCTTT
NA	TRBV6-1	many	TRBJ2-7	CASSSYPGPELRQYF	TGTGCCAGCAGTTCCTATCCGGGCCCGGAGTTACGGCAGTACTTC
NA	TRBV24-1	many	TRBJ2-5	CATSKERTQYF	TGTGCCACCAGTAAGGAACGGACCCAGTACTTC
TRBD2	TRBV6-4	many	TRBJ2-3	CASSVAGGTDTQYF	TGTGCCAGCAGTGTAGCGGGAGGTACAGATACGCAGTATTTT
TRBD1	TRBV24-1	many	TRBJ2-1	CATTQGGTGINEQFF	TGTGCCACCACCCAGGGGGGGACAGGGATTAATGAGCAGTTCTTC
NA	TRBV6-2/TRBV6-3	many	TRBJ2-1	CASSSSRQWVYNEQFF	TGTGCCAGCAGTTCCTCTCGCCAATGGGTCTACAATGAGCAGTTCTTC
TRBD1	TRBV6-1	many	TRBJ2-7	CASSGDRYEQYF	TGTGCCAGCAGTGGGGACAGATACGAGCAGTACTTC
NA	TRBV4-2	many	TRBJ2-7	CASSQSYEQYF	TGTGCCAGCAGCCAATCCTACGAGCAGTACTTC
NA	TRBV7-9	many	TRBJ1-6	CASSRTVRGSPLHF	TGTGCCAGCAGCCGGACAGTAAGAGGGTCACCCCTCCACTTT